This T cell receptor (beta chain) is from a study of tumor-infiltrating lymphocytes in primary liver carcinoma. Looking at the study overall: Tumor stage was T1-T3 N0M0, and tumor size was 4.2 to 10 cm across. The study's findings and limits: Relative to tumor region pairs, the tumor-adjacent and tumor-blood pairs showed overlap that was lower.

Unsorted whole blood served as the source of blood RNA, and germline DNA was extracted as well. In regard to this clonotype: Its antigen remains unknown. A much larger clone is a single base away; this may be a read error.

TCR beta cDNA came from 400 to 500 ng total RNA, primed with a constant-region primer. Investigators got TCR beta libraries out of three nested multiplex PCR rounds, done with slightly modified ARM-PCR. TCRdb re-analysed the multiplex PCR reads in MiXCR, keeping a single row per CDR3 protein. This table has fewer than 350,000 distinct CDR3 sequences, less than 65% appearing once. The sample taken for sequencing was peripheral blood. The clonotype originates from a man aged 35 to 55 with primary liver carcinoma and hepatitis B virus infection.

The CDR3, as DNA: TGTGCCAGCAGTTACCCGAGGGGCTTGGATGAGTACGAGCAGTACTTC. Residues: CASSYPRGLDEYEQYF. The chain couples TRBV6-2 or TRBV6-3 to TRBJ2-7; tentatively, D is TRBD1 or TRBD2 (5 bases each). The V and J ends lost 2 bases and 4 bases respectively, with 18 bases between them. Germline values: CDR1 MNHEY, CDR2 SVGEGT. The CDR3 has 16 amino acids.